The 12 T cell receptor beta chains reported below all come from one sample, sequenced in a study of T cells in Graves' hyperthyroidism and ophthalmopathy. TCR beta CDR3 region amplification was performed from RNA transcripts. HTBI primers were employed in a first-round RT-PCR of the TCR CDR3. TCRdb itself ran the multiplex PCR reads through MiXCR, one entry per CDR3 protein. The table records more than 600,000 distinct CDR3 sequences, about 15% of them present only once. Sequenced material: blood. Source of these receptors: a man between 18 and 29 years old with Graves' hyperthyroidism.

This clonotype was detected ten times or more. The chain links TRBV28 to TRBJ2-1; perhaps D is TRBD1 or TRBD2 (5 bases each). The CDR3 runs to 14 residues. Germline V gene sequence: CDR1 MDHEN, CDR2 SYDVKM. Trimming took 6 bases from V and 7 from J, leaving 16 bases between them. The CDR3 region has the DNA TGTGCCAGCAGCCGGGACCCATCGTGGAATGAGCAGTTCTTC. Its translation: CASSRDPSWNEQFF.

This clonotype has ten or more counts. This chain connects TRBV4-1 to TRBJ1-5, with D hard to call. The CDR3 spans 17 residues. The germline gives CDR1 MGHRA, CDR2 YSYEKL. Trimming took 3 bases from V and 9 from J, leaving 24 bases between them. The CDR3 loop reads CASSQLPSASISMPQHF. The CDR3 nucleotides read TGCGCCAGCAGCCAGCTCCCGTCGGCGAGCATCAGCATGCCCCAGCATTTT.

The rearrangement links TRBV5-5 to TRBJ2-5; 8 positions match TRBD2. This CDR3 comprises 14 residues. V was clipped by 0 bases and J by 5 bases; unmatched bases: 3. The germline V gene has CDR1 SGHKS and CDR2 YYEKEE (reference sequence). For the CDR3, the DNA is TGTGCCAGCAGCTTGGCCCGGGAGGGGGAGACCCAGTACTTC. Its translation is CASSLAREGETQYF.

This clonotype has a count of ten or more. The V call is TRBV29-1, the J call TRBJ2-1, with D possibly TRBD2 on 6 matching bases. The CDR3 extends over 13 amino acids. Trimming left V 4 bases short and J 1 base short, with 8 bases between. Germline V gene lookup returns CDR1 SQVTM and CDR2 ANQGSEA. CDR3 residues: CSVAGRSYNEQFF. DNA of the CDR3: TGCAGCGTTGCGGGGAGGTCCTACAATGAGCAGTTCTTC.

CDR3 nucleotide sequence: TGTGCCTGGAGTGTAGGAGGACCCCTGAACATTCAGTACTTC. Translating gives CAWSVGGPLNIQYF. The chain has TRBV30 and TRBJ2-4; D is perhaps TRBD2 (5 bases). Germline V gene lookup returns CDR1 GTSNPN and CDR2 SVGIG (reference sequence). The ends were cut back, 0 bases at V and 7 bases at J, with 13 bases in the middle. The CDR3 contains 14 residues.

This clonotype was picked up many times. V gene TRBV12-3 or TRBV12-4 combines with J gene TRBJ1-4; D not certain. The CDR3 loop spans 14 amino acids. V lost 5 bases to trimming and J lost 4 bases, with 11 bases between them. CDR3 region: CASSLQPRNEKLFF. CDR3 nucleotides: TGTGCCAGCAGTCTACAACCCCGTAATGAAAAACTGTTTTTT.

The chain is built from TRBV10-3 and TRBJ1-1, with TRBD1 matching over 7 bases. V lost 4 bases, J lost 1 base, and 6 bases stayed unmatched. CDR1 is ENHRY and CDR2 is SYGVKD in the germline V gene. The CDR3 totals 15 residues. The CDR3 region has the DNA TGTGCCATCAGTGTGGCAGGGGGACAGAACACTGAAGCTTTCTTT. Translation: CAISVAGGQNTEAFF.

Many counts were recorded for this clonotype. The chain is built from TRBV29-1 and TRBJ2-1; D ambiguous. CDR1 and CDR2 from the germline V gene are SQVTM and ANQGSEA. Trimming left V 4 bases short and J 7 bases short, with 8 bases between. This CDR3 has 11 residues. The CDR3 here is CSVAGGNEQFF. Written as DNA, the CDR3 is TGCAGCGTTGCCGGTGGAAATGAGCAGTTCTTC.

The chain joins TRBV11-3 to TRBJ2-7, with 9 bases identical to TRBD1. The V gene's germline CDR1 is SGHNT and CDR2 YENEEA. J gave up 3 bases and V 5 bases, and 5 bases lay outside the gene matches. The CDR3 has 14 amino acids. The CDR3 region has the DNA TGTGCCAGCAGCCGCGGGGACAGGGTCTACGAGCAGTACTTC. Translating it yields CASSRGDRVYEQYF.

Many counts were recorded for this clonotype. This chain joins TRBV7-2 and TRBJ2-5, with TRBD1 as a possible D gene (6 bases). This CDR3 has 16 amino acids. Trimming took off 3 bases at V and 1 base at J, with 15 bases between the two ends. Germline V gives CDR1 SGHTA, CDR2 FQGNSA. CDR3 amino acids: CASSLYNRDIQETQYF. The CDR3 coding sequence is TGTGCCAGCAGCTTGTACAACCGGGACATCCAAGAGACCCAGTACTTC.

The table lists this clonotype with a few counts. The chain joins TRBV19 to TRBJ1-1; D not certain. Germline V gene lookup returns CDR1 LNHDA and CDR2 SQIVND (reference sequence). Trimming shortened V by 0 bases and J by 0 bases, and 5 bases separated the two germline ends. This CDR3 is built from 14 residues. The CDR3 DNA reads TGTGCCAGTAGTATAGACCCTATGAACACTGAAGCTTTCTTT. The encoded protein is CASSIDPMNTEAFF.

This chain joins TRBV10-3 and TRBJ2-3, with D maybe TRBD2 (6 bases). V lost 2 bases to trimming and J lost 7 bases, with 10 bases between them. CDR1 is ENHRY and CDR2 is SYGVKD in the germline V gene. The CDR3 length is 13 residues. The CDR3 region is CAISEVGGNTQYF. DNA of the CDR3: TGTGCCATCAGTGAGGTGGGGGGAAATACGCAGTATTTT.